The source of this T cell receptor (beta chain) is a study of shared clonotypes between healthy human individuals. Each PCR replicate from the sorted subsets contained around 0.2 ug DNA, which is roughly 33,000 T cell genomes. The data were produced by immunoSEQ multiplex PCR, yet TCRdb's version contains in-frame clones alone and is incomplete. The table shows 2,100,000 or so clones, with about 94% occurring only once. This CDR3 has 14 amino acids. The germline V gene has CDR1 MNHNS and CDR2 SASEGT. Between the trimmed V and J ends, which lost 7 bases and 0 bases, there was a span of 10 bases. A note on this clone: Its specificity is not known.

Regarding the study as a whole: Non-shared clonotypes were found to have lower generation probabilities than the clonotypes that were shared by all four of the sorted-subset donors.

Both subsets, CD45RA+ naive and CD45RA-negative memory, were split from the CD4+ cells. The V gene is TRBV6-1, the J gene TRBJ1-5; D unclear. The source material was naive CD4+ T cells sorted from blood. Subset noted: CD45RA+ positively selected. This clonotype originated in a man between 18 and 29 years old in good health. CDR3 nucleotides: TGTGCCAGCACCGAGACACATAGCAATCAGCCCCAGCATTTT. Amino acids: CASTETHSNQPQHF.